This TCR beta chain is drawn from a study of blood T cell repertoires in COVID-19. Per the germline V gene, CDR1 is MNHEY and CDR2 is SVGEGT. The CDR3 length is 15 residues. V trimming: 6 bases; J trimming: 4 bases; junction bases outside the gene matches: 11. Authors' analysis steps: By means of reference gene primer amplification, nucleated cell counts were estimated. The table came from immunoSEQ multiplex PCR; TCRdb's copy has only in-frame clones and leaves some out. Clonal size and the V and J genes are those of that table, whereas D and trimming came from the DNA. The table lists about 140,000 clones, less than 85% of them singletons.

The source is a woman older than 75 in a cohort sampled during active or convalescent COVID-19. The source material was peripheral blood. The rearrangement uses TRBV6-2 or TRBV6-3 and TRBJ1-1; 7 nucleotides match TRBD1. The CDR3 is CASSPMRQGGTEAFF. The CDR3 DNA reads TGTGCCAGCAGCCCTATGAGACAGGGTGGCACTGAAGCTTTCTTT.